These 21 T cell receptor beta chains came from one sample sequenced in a study of cytomegalovirus exposure and HLA in healthy donors. The PCR contained 60 Vbeta and 13 Jbeta primers. Using immunoSEQ multiplex PCR, the repertoire was profiled, and TCRdb retains in-frame clones only, with some absent. The table records about 140,000 clones, 65% to 70% of them present only once. Sequencing was performed on PBMCs. The receptors were sampled from a human donor in good health.

The chain is built from TRBV28 and TRBJ1-2; tentatively, D is TRBD1 (6 bases). The CDR3 contains 15 residues. The V gene's germline CDR1 is MDHEN and CDR2 SYDVKM. V dropped 2 bases and J dropped 6 bases, with 16 bases sitting between them. The CDR3 reads CASSLPSGGSDGYTF. For the CDR3, the DNA is TGTGCCAGCAGTTTACCCTCGGGGGGCAGCGATGGCTACACCTTC.

The chain links TRBV19 to TRBJ1-2; 10 bases map to TRBD1. CDR1 LNHDA and CDR2 SQIVND come from the germline V gene (reference sequence). J lost 3 bases, V lost 3 bases, and 1 base had no gene match. This CDR3 is 14 amino acids long. CDR3 in DNA: TGTGCCAGTAGTATGGACAGGGGGTACTATGGCTACACCTTC. Residues: CASSMDRGYYGYTF.

The chain has TRBV5-1 and TRBJ1-1, with D possibly being TRBD1 (5 bases). Trimming cost V 3 bases and J 0 bases, with 9 bases left between them. The CDR3 is made up of 14 amino acids. Germline V CDR1 and CDR2: SGHRS, YFSETQ. This chain's CDR3 is CASSSLQVNTEAFF. In DNA, the CDR3 is TGCGCCAGCAGCTCTCTACAGGTGAACACTGAAGCTTTCTTT.

The V and J genes are TRBV28 and TRBJ2-3, with 7 bases that match TRBD2. The CDR3 totals 13 residues. Losses at the gene ends were 4 bases for V and 7 bases for J; bases not matched to a gene: 5. Germline values: CDR1 MDHEN, CDR2 SYDVKM. This chain's CDR3 is CASSSGTTNTQYF. CDR3 DNA sequence: TGTGCCAGCAGTTCCGGGACTACCAATACGCAGTATTTT.

The CDR3 sequence is CASSPGRYRGQSEKLFF. In nucleotides, the CDR3 is TGTGCCAGCAGCCCGGGGCGCTACAGGGGGCAATCTGAAAAACTGTTTTTT. The chain links TRBV5-6 to TRBJ1-4; 9 bases align to TRBD1. Germline V lookup: CDR1 SGHDT, CDR2 YYEEEE. The CDR3 covers 17 residues. V trimming: 4 bases; J trimming: 7 bases; junction bases outside the gene matches: 14. The whole variable domain, filled in from reference TRBV5-6 and TRBJ1-4, reads DAGVTQSPTHLIKTRGQQVTLRCSPKSGHDTVSWYQQALGQGPQFIFQYYEEEERQRGNFPDRFSGHQFPNYSSELNVNALLLGDSALYLCASSPGRYRGQSEKLFFGSGTQLSVL.

The V and J genes are TRBV7-9 and TRBJ2-5; 8 bases are a match to TRBD1. Judging by the DNA end, TRBJ2-7 fits better; the J call may be wrong. The CDR3 spans 14 residues. Germline V gives CDR1 SEHNR, CDR2 FQNEAQ (reference sequence). The CDR3 loop is CASSLQGALGEQYF. CDR3 sequence (DNA): TGTGCCAGCAGCCTCCAGGGGGCGCTGGGCGAGCAGTACTTC.

The genes are TRBV29-1 and TRBJ2-7; 7 nucleotides match TRBD1. V dropped 4 bases and J dropped 5; count of bases not matched to a gene: 5. Germline CDR1 and CDR2: SQVTM and ANQGSEA. This CDR3 has 12 amino acids. CDR3 protein: CSVADRQDEQYF. CDR3 coding DNA: TGCAGCGTTGCGGACAGGCAGGACGAGCAGTACTTC.

This clone was counted a few times. This chain joins TRBV9 and TRBJ2-3, with D hard to call. CDR1 SGDLS and CDR2 YYNGEE come from the germline V gene. Between the trimmed V and J ends, which lost 0 bases and 0 bases, there was a span of 8 bases. This CDR3 comprises 15 residues. The CDR3 reads CASSVVPGSTDTQYF. The CDR3 nucleotides are TGTGCCAGCAGCGTAGTTCCCGGTAGCACAGATACGCAGTATTTT.

This clone was picked up a small number of times. The V call is TRBV12-5, the J call TRBJ2-1; 10 nucleotides agree with TRBD2. The CDR3 consists of 15 residues. Trimming removed 3 bases from V and 6 bases from J; junction bases left unmatched: 5. In germline, CDR1 is LGHNT, CDR2 FRNRAP. This chain's CDR3 is CASGFGLAARNEQFF. The CDR3 region has the DNA TGTGCTAGTGGTTTCGGACTAGCGGCCCGCAATGAGCAGTTCTTC.

This clone has more than one count but fewer than ten. V and J are TRBV19 and TRBJ2-5; 9 bases align to TRBD2. The germline V gene has CDR1 LNHDA and CDR2 SQIVND (reference sequence). V was pared by 3 bases and J by 2 bases, with 13 bases of the junction left unmatched. This CDR3 region has 18 residues. The CDR3 DNA is TGTGCCAGTAGTATCGTCGGGAAGCCGACTAGCGGACAAGAGACCCAGTACTTC. Protein sequence: CASSIVGKPTSGQETQYF.

This chain connects TRBV5-4 to TRBJ2-7, with 7 bases aligning to TRBD1. Germline trimming cut 3 bases from V and 0 bases from J; bases unmatched to any gene: 3. The CDR3 sequence is 14 residues long. In germline, CDR1 is SGHNT, CDR2 YYREEE (reference sequence). CDR3 sequence: CASSSDRDSYEQYF. CDR3 DNA sequence: TGTGCCAGCAGCTCCGACAGGGACTCCTACGAGCAGTACTTC.

This clone was counted only a few times. V and J are TRBV10-3 and TRBJ1-1; tentatively, D is TRBD1 (6 bases). CDR1 is ENHRY, CDR2 SYGVKD, per germline. This CDR3 has 15 residues. V gave up 3 bases and J gave up 3 bases, with 14 bases separating them. The CDR3 spells CAISDPDRIDTEAFF. CDR3 in DNA: TGTGCCATCAGTGACCCTGACAGGATAGACACTGAAGCTTTCTTT.

The J gene is TRBJ1-2, the V gene TRBV7-5; TRBD1, the table's D call, lacks a check against the DNA. TRBV7-5 is a pseudogene. This CDR3 has 10 residues. The CDR3 region has the DNA TGTGTCAGAAAGGACACTTGGCAAACCTTC. Amino acid sequence: CVRKDTWQTF.

The table lists this clone with a few counts. The chain joins TRBV19 to TRBJ1-2, with a possible D match to TRBD1 (6 bases). CDR1 and CDR2 (germline): LNHDA, SQIVND (reference sequence). Trimming left V 4 bases short and J 7 bases short, with 10 bases between. The CDR3 is made up of 12 amino acids. CDR3 amino acids: CASSTGQFGYTF. For the CDR3, the DNA is TGTGCCAGTAGTACTGGACAGTTTGGCTACACCTTC.

The chain links TRBV27 to TRBJ1-2; TRBD1 aligns across 10 bases. The CDR3 runs to 17 residues. The germline V gene has CDR1 MNHEY and CDR2 SMNVEV (reference sequence). Losses at the gene ends were 2 bases for V and 6 bases for J; bases not matched to a gene: 12. CDR3 nucleotides: TGTGCCAGCAGTTTAACCCAGACAGGGGGCGGGGGAAATGGCTACACCTTC. It translates to CASSLTQTGGGGNGYTF.

The chain has TRBV5-5 and TRBJ2-5, with a possible D match to TRBD2 (6 bases). The CDR3 is made up of 15 amino acids. Trimming left V 2 bases short and J 2 bases short, with 13 bases between. CDR1 is SGHKS, CDR2 YYEKEE, per germline (reference sequence). The CDR3 bases are TGTGCCAGCAGCTTCGGACTAACTGCACAAGAGACCCAGTACTTC. Translated, it gives CASSFGLTAQETQYF.

In its sample, this clone was seen a few times. The V call is TRBV19, the J call TRBJ2-5; a possible D gene is TRBD2 (6 bases). Per germline, CDR1 LNHDA and CDR2 SQIVND (reference sequence). V was pared by 5 bases and J by 0 bases, with 7 bases between. The CDR3 contains 13 residues. The CDR3 coding sequence is TGTGCCAGTAGTCGGGGGTACCAAGAGACCCAGTACTTC. This sequence encodes CASSRGYQETQYF.

To note about this clone: Other DNA sequences in this specimen translate into the identical CDR3. V and J are TRBV28 and TRBJ2-5; D unresolved. CDR3 length equals 11 residues. V dropped 3 bases and J dropped 4 bases, with 3 bases sitting between them. CDR1 and CDR2 from the germline V gene are MDHEN and SYDVKM. This CDR3 is CASSLRETQYF. The CDR3 DNA sequence: TGTGCCAGCAGTTTGAGAGAGACCCAGTACTTC.

This chain links TRBV19 with TRBJ2-1, with TRBD2 identical over 8 bases. The germline gives CDR1 LNHDA, CDR2 SQIVND (reference sequence). The CDR3 runs 18 residues. The trim removed 2 bases at V and 1 base at J, leaving 10 bases unmatched. The CDR3 reads CASSIREPRLASYNEQFF. DNA of the CDR3: TGTGCCAGTAGTATACGGGAACCCCGACTAGCGTCCTACAATGAGCAGTTCTTC.

The rearrangement uses TRBV7-8 and TRBJ1-5; TRBD1 might be the D (5 bases). CDR1 and CDR2 from the germline V gene are SGHVS and FQNEAQ. The CDR3 sequence is 18 residues long. V gave up 5 bases and J gave up 5 bases, with 25 bases separating them. CDR3 DNA: TGTGCCAGCAGCCCATATGGGGTCGGGACTACAGAGCATCAGCCCCAGCATTTT. Its translation: CASSPYGVGTTEHQPQHF.

The rearrangement uses TRBV9 and TRBJ2-2; 10 nucleotides line up with TRBD1. V trimming: 3 bases; J trimming: 5 bases; junction bases outside the gene matches: 4. CDR1 and CDR2 (germline): SGDLS, YYNGEE. The length of the CDR3 is 15 residues. The CDR3 DNA reads TGTGCCAGCAGCGCCGGGACAGGGGCGACCGGGGAGCTGTTTTTT. Its translation: CASSAGTGATGELFF.